This T cell receptor (beta chain) was recorded in a study of T-cell reconstitution after alpha-beta-depleted transplantation in children. Preparation of the TCRbeta library involved a method that used unique molecular identifiers. A single record per CDR3 protein comes from TCRdb applying MiXCR to the PCR reads. This sample has about 500,000 distinct CDR3 sequences; 32% occur once, and the top ten carry less than 2.5%. The CDR3 totals 14 residues. Deletions cut 8 bases from V and 6 bases from J, with 16 bases between. Germline CDR1 and CDR2: SGHAT and FQNNGV. The receptor was derived from a human donor who donated a stem cell graft to a child with aplastic anemia. The chain employs TRBV11-2 and TRBJ2-2; D gene unclear. The source material was PBMCs from the stem cell graft donor, sampled from the stem cell graft. As DNA, the CDR3 is TGTGCCAGCTGTAGATCACTATTGGCCGGGGAGCTGTTTTTT. It codes for CASCRSLLAGELFF.